This passage covers 29 T cell receptor beta chains from one sample sequenced in a study of T cells in Graves' hyperthyroidism and ophthalmopathy. There were TCR beta CDR3 regions amplified from RNA transcripts. First-round RT-PCR with HTBI primers amplified the TCR CDR3 region. TCRdb passed the multiplex PCR reads through MiXCR, listing each CDR3 protein once. This repertoire shows around 580,000 distinct CDR3 sequences, around 42% found once; its top ten account for about 8%. Sequencing input: peripheral blood or thyroid tissue (not recorded which). These receptors were collected from a woman between 18 and 29 years old with Graves' hyperthyroidism.

This clonotype was observed many times. J is TRBJ2-6 and V is TRBV10-3; D uncertain. V dropped 3 bases and J dropped 2 bases, with 8 bases sitting between them. Germline V gene lookup returns CDR1 ENHRY and CDR2 SYGVKD. The CDR3 length is 15 residues. CDR3 bases: TGTGCCATCAGTGACGCGGACGCTGGGGCCAACGTCCTGACTTTC. It codes for CAISDADAGANVLTF.

This clonotype was detected ten times or more. The gene calls are TRBV4-2 and TRBJ2-5; D may correspond to TRBD1 or TRBD2 (6 bases each). With 6 bases removed from V and 2 bases from J, the gap between germline ends came to 10 bases. CDR1 LGHNA and CDR2 YNFKEQ come from the germline V gene. The CDR3 is made up of 13 amino acids. CDR3 in DNA: TGTGCCAGCAGGGAGGGGGAACAAGAGACCCAGTACTTC. It is translated as CASREGEQETQYF.

V is TRBV12-3 or TRBV12-4 and J is TRBJ1-1; the D is unclear. Trimming pared 6 bases from V and 1 base from J, leaving 12 bases between. The CDR3 has 14 residues. CDR3 in amino acids: CASSSPAGNTEAFF. In nucleotides, the CDR3 is TGTGCCAGCAGCAGTCCTGCAGGGAACACTGAAGCTTTCTTT.

A note on this clonotype: This may come from a read error, since a much larger clone is one base off. The chain carries TRBV20-1 and TRBJ2-5, with 9 positions matching TRBD2. With V trimmed by 6 bases and J by 3 bases, 11 bases remained unmatched. The V gene's germline CDR1 is DFQATT and CDR2 SNEGSKA (reference sequence). The CDR3 spans 15 residues. The CDR3 DNA reads TGCAGTGCCCTTTCTAGCGGGACCGTTGAAGAGACCCAGTACTTC. Translated, it gives CSALSSGTVEETQYF.

About this clonotype: A much larger clone lies a single base off, so this may be a read error. The chain has TRBV12-3 or TRBV12-4 and TRBJ2-6, with no clear D. The CDR3 length is 15 residues. For the CDR3, the DNA is TGTGCCGGCAGTTTGATCGGGCTCGGGGCCAACGTCCTGACTTTC. Its protein is CAGSLIGLGANVLTF.

The chain employs TRBV4-2 and TRBJ1-6; unclear D gene. Trimming pared 7 bases from V and 3 bases from J, leaving 22 bases between. CDR3 length equals 18 residues. From germline, CDR1 is LGHNA and CDR2 YNFKEQ. CDR3 loop: CASTGRRARYYYNSPLHF. The CDR3 DNA reads as TGTGCCAGCACCGGGCGAAGGGCCCGGTATTACTATAATTCACCCCTCCACTTT.

This clonotype was seen once. Germline is not matched at one junction end, which may reflect a read error. This chain's CDR3 is CASSSWTSGTHPNVLTF. CDR3 sequence (DNA): TGTGCCAGCAGTTCCTGGACTAGCGGGACCCACCCCAACGTCCTGACTTTC. This chain joins TRBV24-1 and TRBJ2-6, with TRBD2 matching 12 bases. In germline, CDR1 is KGHDR, CDR2 SFDVKD. The CDR3 contains 17 residues.

This clonotype was seen ten or more times. Here the CDR3 reads CASSSPTGHTEAFF. Here the CDR3 DNA reads TGTGCCAGCAGCTCCCCGACAGGGCACACTGAAGCTTTCTTT. The chain couples TRBV9 to TRBJ1-1; 7 bases line up with TRBD1. Germline-derived CDR1 and CDR2 are SGDLS and YYNGEE. The V and J ends lost 4 bases and 3 bases, in that order; junction bases with no gene match: 6. This CDR3 comprises 14 residues.

CDR3 loop: CATRQGPGYTF. The CDR3, as DNA: TGTGCCACCAGACAAGGGCCTGGCTACACCTTC. The V gene is TRBV24-1, the J gene TRBJ1-2; D gene ambiguous. The CDR3 has 11 residues. Germline values: CDR1 KGHDR, CDR2 SFDVKD. V was cut by 7 bases and J by 7 bases, with 9 bases left in between.

Turning to this clonotype: Possible read error: a much larger clone is one base away. This rearrangement joins TRBV5-6 to TRBJ2-7, with 10 bases that match TRBD2. The CDR3 runs to 15 residues. Germline assignment: CDR1 SGHDT and CDR2 YYEEEE. CDR3 DNA: TGTGCCAGCATAAGGACTAGCGGTCGAACCTACGGGCAGTACTTC. Translation gives CASIRTSGRTYGQYF.

In this sample, this clonotype turned up many times. The J gene is TRBJ1-1, the V gene TRBV2, with TRBD1 matching over 7 bases. The length of the CDR3 is 13 residues. Germline CDR1 SNHLY, CDR2 FYNNEI. The ends lost 7 bases at V and 11 bases at J; junction bases unmatched: 13. The CDR3 reads CASNPLTGSRAFF. CDR3 coding DNA: TGTGCCAGCAATCCCTTGACAGGGAGCAGGGCTTTCTTT.

The CDR3 sequence is CSAINGANVLTF. The CDR3 nucleotides are TGCAGTGCCATTAACGGGGCCAACGTCCTGACTTTC. The V and J genes are TRBV20-1 and TRBJ2-6; D gene uncertain. Germline assignment: CDR1 DFQATT and CDR2 SNEGSKA (reference sequence). The CDR3 length is 12 residues. The germline V and J ends were trimmed by 6 bases and 4 bases, with 7 bases remaining between them.

For this clonotype: A read error may produce the germline difference seen at one junction end. V is TRBV20-1 and J is TRBJ1-2; D gene ambiguous. The CDR3 consists of 14 residues. Looked up from germline, CDR1 is DFQATT and CDR2 is SNEGSKA (reference sequence). Here the CDR3 DNA reads TGCAGTGCCAGCTCGCAGGACGGAAACTATGGCTACATCTTC. Its translation: CSASSQDGNYGYIF.

The rearrangement uses TRBV5-1 and TRBJ1-5, with D tentatively TRBD1 (5 bases). V was pared by 0 bases and J by 7 bases, with 8 bases between. The CDR3 spans 13 residues. Germline V lookup: CDR1 SGHRS, CDR2 YFSETQ. The CDR3 spells CASSLVPGQPQHF. CDR3 sequence (DNA): TGCGCCAGCAGCTTGGTTCCAGGGCAGCCCCAGCATTTT.

The V and J genes are TRBV7-7 and TRBJ2-5, with 7 bases aligning to TRBD1. The germline CDR1 and CDR2 sequences are SSHAT and FNYEAQ (reference sequence). The CDR3 has 12 amino acids. The CDR3 region has the DNA TGTGCTACGGGACAGTTAATCGGGACCCAGTACTTC. Its protein is CATGQLIGTQYF.

The gene calls are TRBV7-8 and TRBJ1-5; the D is unclear. CDR3 length: 18 amino acids. CDR1 and CDR2 (germline): SGHVS, FQNEAQ. With 4 bases removed from V and 3 bases from J, the gap between germline ends came to 22 bases. This CDR3 is CASSSTSAEQNDNQPQHF. Here the CDR3 DNA reads TGTGCCAGCAGCTCGACTAGCGCCGAGCAGAATGACAATCAGCCCCAGCATTTT.

This clonotype was seen repeatedly, ten times or more. The V and J genes are TRBV12-3 or TRBV12-4 and TRBJ2-7; tentative D call: TRBD2 (6 bases). This CDR3 contains 14 residues. Trimming removed 3 bases from V and 0 bases from J, with 9 bases in between. The CDR3 DNA reads TGTGCCAGCAGTTTCGGGAGCTTCTCCTACGAGCAGTACTTC. It codes for CASSFGSFSYEQYF.

This clonotype was seen ten or more times. The chain uses TRBV2 and TRBJ1-2; no reliable D call. Trimming removed 2 bases at V and 7 bases at J, with 11 bases between. Per the germline V gene, CDR1 is SNHLY and CDR2 is FYNNEI. The CDR3 runs to 13 residues. The CDR3, as DNA: TGTGCCAGCAGTGAAAATGATGCTGCTGGCTACACCTTC. Translating it yields CASSENDAAGYTF.

V gene TRBV20-1 combines with J gene TRBJ1-2, with a possible D match to TRBD1 (6 bases). The germline CDR1 and CDR2 sequences are DFQATT and SNEGSKA (reference sequence). The CDR3 is made up of 15 amino acids. V was clipped by 6 bases and J by 3 bases, with 20 bases between them. In DNA, the CDR3 is TGCAGTGCCACTCGAGCGGGAGGGGGTGACTATGGCTACACCTTC. Its protein product is CSATRAGGGDYGYTF.

This chain joins TRBV25-1 and TRBJ2-7; 14 bases agree with TRBD2. Germline V gene data show CDR1 as MGHDK and CDR2 as SYGVNS. The CDR3 loop spans 17 amino acids. The junction had 12 bases not matched to a gene; V was cut back by 11 bases and J by 0 bases. CDR3 amino acids: CALGRTSGRPPSYEQYF. CDR3 in DNA: TGTGCCCTGGGGAGGACTAGCGGGAGGCCCCCCTCCTACGAGCAGTACTTC.

V usage is TRBV7-9 and J usage is TRBJ2-7; D ambiguous. Deletions cut 1 base from V and 3 bases from J, with 16 bases between. CDR3 length equals 16 residues. CDR1 is SEHNR, CDR2 FQNEAQ, per germline (reference sequence). DNA of the CDR3: TGTGCCAGCAGCTTAGTGTCGGTGCTGCATGGCTACGAGCAGTACTTC. This codes for CASSLVSVLHGYEQYF.

This clonotype was counted many times. The gene calls are TRBV3-1 and TRBJ1-1; perhaps TRBD1 as D (5 bases). CDR1 and CDR2 (germline): LGHDT, YNNKEL (reference sequence). The germline V and J ends were trimmed by 0 bases and 4 bases, with 12 bases remaining between them. The CDR3 is 15 amino acids. This chain's CDR3 is CASSQDSQGSTEAFF. CDR3 bases: TGTGCCAGCAGCCAAGATAGCCAGGGTAGCACTGAAGCTTTCTTT.

V gene TRBV7-8 combines with J gene TRBJ1-1; 7 bases align to TRBD1. The CDR3 has 15 residues. Germline values: CDR1 SGHVS, CDR2 FQNEAQ. V lost 5 bases and J lost 6; bases outside the gene matches: 12. CDR3 region: CASSQTGKGASEAFF. The DNA for the CDR3 is TGTGCCAGCAGCCAGACAGGAAAGGGGGCTTCTGAAGCTTTCTTT.

There are many counts of this clonotype. The rearrangement joins TRBV7-2 to TRBJ2-7, with a tentative D call TRBD2 (6 bases). The V end lost 5 bases, the J end lost 3 bases, and 11 bases lay between the germline ends. The CDR3 runs 13 residues. CDR1 is SGHTA, CDR2 FQGNSA, per germline. CDR3 DNA: TGTGCCAGCAGCACCGGGAGCAGCTACGAGCAGTACTTC. This codes for CASSTGSSYEQYF.

The chain uses TRBV28 and TRBJ2-2; the D gene is possibly TRBD1 (7 bases). The germline V gene encodes CDR1 MDHEN and CDR2 SYDVKM. V dropped 0 bases and J dropped 0 bases, with 14 bases sitting between them. This CDR3 has 18 residues. Written as DNA, the CDR3 is TGTGCCAGCAGTTTATGGGAGGGGGACAGAGCGAACACCGGGGAGCTGTTTTTT. This sequence encodes CASSLWEGDRANTGELFF. The variable domain in full, with the rest retrieved from reference TRBV28 and TRBJ2-2, is DVKVTQSSRYLVKRTGEKVFLECVQDMDHENMFWYRQDPGLGLRLIYFSYDVKMKEKGDIPEGYSVSREKKERFSLILESASTNQTSMYLCASSLWEGDRANTGELFFGEGSRLTVL.

This clonotype has at least ten counts. The chain couples TRBV29-1 to TRBJ1-3, with a weak D call TRBD1 (6 bases). Germline-derived CDR1 and CDR2 are SQVTM and ANQGSEA. The CDR3 is 13 amino acids. Trimming pared 6 bases from V and 6 bases from J, leaving 15 bases between. CDR3 residues: CSVVQGSENTIYF. CDR3 sequence (DNA): TGCAGCGTGGTACAGGGTTCGGAAAACACCATATATTTT. Looking up the rest from reference TRBV29-1 and TRBJ1-3 gives the full variable domain: SAVISQKPSRDICQRGTSLTIQCQVDSQVTMMFWYRQQPGQSLTLIATANQGSEATYESGFVIDKFPISRPNLTFSTLTVSNMSPEDSSIYLCSVVQGSENTIYFGEGSWLTVV.

Ten or more counts support this clonotype. The rearrangement links TRBV11-2 to TRBJ1-1; a possible D gene is TRBD1 (5 bases). This CDR3 is built from 15 residues. CDR1 is SGHAT and CDR2 is FQNNGV in the germline V gene. The V and J ends lost 0 bases and 0 bases respectively, with 8 bases between them. The CDR3 nucleotides are TGTGCCAGCAGCTTAGAGCACAGGATGAACACTGAAGCTTTCTTT. Protein product: CASSLEHRMNTEAFF.

This clonotype was seen repeatedly, ten times or more. The chain joins TRBV5-1 to TRBJ2-7; 10 bases agree with TRBD1. CDR3 length equals 15 residues. The J segment lost 7 bases and the V segment lost 5 bases, leaving 12 bases of the junction unmatched. The V gene's germline CDR1 is SGHRS and CDR2 YFSETQ. CDR3 DNA sequence: TGCGCCAGCAGTACCGTGGGGACAGGGGATATGGAGCAGTACTTC. It encodes CASSTVGTGDMEQYF.

This clonotype has a count of ten or more. The chain couples TRBV15 to TRBJ1-4; D remains unclear. The CDR3 is made up of 15 amino acids. Trimming cost V 5 bases and J 0 bases, with 10 bases left between them. Germline V CDR1 and CDR2: LNHNV, YYDKDF (reference sequence). This CDR3 is CATSGPKATNEKLFF. The CDR3 DNA reads TGTGCCACCAGCGGGCCAAAAGCAACTAATGAAAAACTGTTTTTT.